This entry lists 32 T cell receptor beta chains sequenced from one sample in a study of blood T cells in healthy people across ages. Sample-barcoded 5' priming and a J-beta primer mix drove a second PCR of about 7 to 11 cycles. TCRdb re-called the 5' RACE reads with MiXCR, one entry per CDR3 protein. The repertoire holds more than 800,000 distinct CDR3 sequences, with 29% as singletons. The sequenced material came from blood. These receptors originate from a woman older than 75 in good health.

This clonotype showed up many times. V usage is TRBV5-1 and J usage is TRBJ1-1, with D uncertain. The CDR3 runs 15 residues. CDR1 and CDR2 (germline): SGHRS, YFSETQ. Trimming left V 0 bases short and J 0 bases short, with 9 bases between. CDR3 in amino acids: CASSLEPGVNTEAFF. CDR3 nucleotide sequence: TGCGCCAGCAGCTTGGAACCCGGGGTGAACACTGAAGCTTTCTTT.

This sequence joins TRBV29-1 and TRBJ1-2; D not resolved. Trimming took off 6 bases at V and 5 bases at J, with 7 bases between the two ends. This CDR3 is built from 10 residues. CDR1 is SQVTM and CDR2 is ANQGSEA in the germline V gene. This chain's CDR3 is CSVDEYGYTF. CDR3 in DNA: TGCAGCGTCGACGAATATGGCTACACCTTC.

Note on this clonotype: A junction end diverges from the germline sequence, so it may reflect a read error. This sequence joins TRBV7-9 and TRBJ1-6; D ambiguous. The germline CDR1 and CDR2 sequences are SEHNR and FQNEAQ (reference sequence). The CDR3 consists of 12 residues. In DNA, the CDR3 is TGTGCCAGCAGCGTAGCGGTAGGCCCCCTCCACTTT. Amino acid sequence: CASSVAVGPLHF.

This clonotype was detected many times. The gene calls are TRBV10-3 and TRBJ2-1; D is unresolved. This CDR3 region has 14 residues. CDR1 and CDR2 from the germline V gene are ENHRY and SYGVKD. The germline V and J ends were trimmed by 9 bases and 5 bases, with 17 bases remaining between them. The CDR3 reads CAIQPLPGNNEQFF. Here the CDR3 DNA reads TGTGCCATTCAACCATTACCGGGTAACAATGAGCAGTTCTTC.

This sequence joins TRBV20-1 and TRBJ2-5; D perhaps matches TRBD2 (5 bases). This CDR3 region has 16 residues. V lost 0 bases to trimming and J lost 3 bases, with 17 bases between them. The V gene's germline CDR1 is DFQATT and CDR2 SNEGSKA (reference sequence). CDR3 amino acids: CSARDEFSGVEETQYF. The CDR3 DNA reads TGCAGTGCTAGAGATGAGTTCTCCGGGGTGGAAGAGACCCAGTACTTC.

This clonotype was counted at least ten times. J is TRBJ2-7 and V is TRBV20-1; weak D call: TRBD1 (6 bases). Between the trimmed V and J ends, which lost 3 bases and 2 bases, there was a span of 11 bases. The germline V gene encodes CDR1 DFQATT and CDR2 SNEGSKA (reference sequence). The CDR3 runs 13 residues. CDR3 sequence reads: CSASPGTTYEQYF. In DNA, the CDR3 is TGCAGTGCTAGTCCGGGGACAACCTACGAGCAGTACTTC.

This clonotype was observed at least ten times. The CDR3 spells CASSQDPTWGGYTF. The CDR3 DNA reads TGTGCCAGCAGCCAAGATCCGACTTGGGGAGGCTACACCTTC. The V and J genes are TRBV3-1 and TRBJ1-2; D call uncertain. Germline-derived CDR1 and CDR2 are LGHDT and YNNKEL (reference sequence). Trimming took off 0 bases at V and 8 bases at J, with 13 bases between the two ends. The CDR3 is 14 residues long.

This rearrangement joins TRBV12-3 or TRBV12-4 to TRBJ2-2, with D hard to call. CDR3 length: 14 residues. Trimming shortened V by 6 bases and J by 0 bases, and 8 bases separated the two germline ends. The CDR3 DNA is TGTGCCAGCAGCCCAGAAACGAACACCGGGGAGCTGTTTTTT. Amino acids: CASSPETNTGELFF.

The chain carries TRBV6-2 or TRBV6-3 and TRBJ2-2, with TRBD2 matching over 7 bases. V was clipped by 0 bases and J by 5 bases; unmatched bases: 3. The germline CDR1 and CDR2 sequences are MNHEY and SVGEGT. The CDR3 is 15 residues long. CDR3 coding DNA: TGTGCCAGCAGTTACTCGTTCGGGGGGACCGGGGAGCTGTTTTTT. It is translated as CASSYSFGGTGELFF.

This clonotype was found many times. CDR3 region: CASSFTGGSTEAFF. For the CDR3, the DNA is TGTGCCAGCAGTTTCACAGGGGGCTCAACTGAAGCTTTCTTT. This chain connects TRBV27 to TRBJ1-1; 9 nucleotides line up with TRBD1. This CDR3 spans 14 amino acids. The trim removed 3 bases at V and 5 bases at J, leaving 4 bases unmatched. The germline V gene has CDR1 MNHEY and CDR2 SMNVEV (reference sequence).

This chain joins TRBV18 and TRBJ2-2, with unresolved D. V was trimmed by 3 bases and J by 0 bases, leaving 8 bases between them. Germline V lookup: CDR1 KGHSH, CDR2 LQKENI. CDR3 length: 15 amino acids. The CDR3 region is CASSPGVSNTGELFF. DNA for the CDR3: TGTGCCAGCTCACCGGGCGTTTCGAACACCGGGGAGCTGTTTTTT. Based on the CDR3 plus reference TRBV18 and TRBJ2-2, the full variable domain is NAGVMQNPRHLVRRRGQEARLRCSPMKGHSHVYWYRQLPEEGLKFMVYLQKENIIDESGMPKERFSAEFPKEGPSILRIQQVVRGDSAAYFCASSPGVSNTGELFFGEGSRLTVL.

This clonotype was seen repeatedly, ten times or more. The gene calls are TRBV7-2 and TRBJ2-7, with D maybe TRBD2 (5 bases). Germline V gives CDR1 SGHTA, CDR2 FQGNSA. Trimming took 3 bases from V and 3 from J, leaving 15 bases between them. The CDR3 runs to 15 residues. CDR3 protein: CASSLKPSEGYEQYF. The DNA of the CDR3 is TGTGCCAGCAGCTTGAAACCGTCAGAGGGCTACGAGCAGTACTTC. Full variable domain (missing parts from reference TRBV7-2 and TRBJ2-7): GAGVSQSPSNKVTEKGKDVELRCDPISGHTALYWYRQSLGQGLEFLIYFQGNSAPDKSGLPSDRFSAERTGGSVSTLTIQRTQQEDSAVYLCASSLKPSEGYEQYFGPGTRLTVT.

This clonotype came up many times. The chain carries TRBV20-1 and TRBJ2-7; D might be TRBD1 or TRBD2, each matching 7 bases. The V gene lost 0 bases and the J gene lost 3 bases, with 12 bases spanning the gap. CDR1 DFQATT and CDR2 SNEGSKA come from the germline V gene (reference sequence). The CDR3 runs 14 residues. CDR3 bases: TGCAGTGCTAGAGAACAGGGGAGGGACTACGAGCAGTACTTC. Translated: CSAREQGRDYEQYF.

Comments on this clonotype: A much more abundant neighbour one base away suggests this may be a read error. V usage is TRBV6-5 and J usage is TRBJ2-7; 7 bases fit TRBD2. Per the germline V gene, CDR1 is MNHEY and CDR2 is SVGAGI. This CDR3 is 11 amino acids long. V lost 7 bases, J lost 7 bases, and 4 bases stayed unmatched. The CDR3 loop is CASIAGNEQYF. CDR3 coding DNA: TGTGCCAGCATAGCGGGCAATGAGCAGTACTTC.

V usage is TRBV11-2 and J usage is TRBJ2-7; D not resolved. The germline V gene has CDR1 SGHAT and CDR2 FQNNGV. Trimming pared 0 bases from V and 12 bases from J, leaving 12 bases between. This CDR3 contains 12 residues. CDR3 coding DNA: TGTGCCAGCAGCTTAGATCCCCCGGCAAGGTACTTC. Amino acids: CASSLDPPARYF.

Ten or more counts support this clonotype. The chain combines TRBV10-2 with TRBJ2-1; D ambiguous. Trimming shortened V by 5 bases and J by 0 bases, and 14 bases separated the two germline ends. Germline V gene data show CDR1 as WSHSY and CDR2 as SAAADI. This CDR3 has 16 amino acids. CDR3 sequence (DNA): TGCGCCAGCAGTCGCCTCAGTTCAGGCTCCTACAATGAGCAGTTCTTC. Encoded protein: CASSRLSSGSYNEQFF.

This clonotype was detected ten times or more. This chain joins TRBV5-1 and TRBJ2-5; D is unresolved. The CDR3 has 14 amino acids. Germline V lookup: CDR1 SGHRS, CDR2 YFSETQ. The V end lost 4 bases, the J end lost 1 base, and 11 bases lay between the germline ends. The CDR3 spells CASSPLRIQETQYF. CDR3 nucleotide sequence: TGCGCCAGCAGCCCCCTGAGGATCCAAGAGACCCAGTACTTC.

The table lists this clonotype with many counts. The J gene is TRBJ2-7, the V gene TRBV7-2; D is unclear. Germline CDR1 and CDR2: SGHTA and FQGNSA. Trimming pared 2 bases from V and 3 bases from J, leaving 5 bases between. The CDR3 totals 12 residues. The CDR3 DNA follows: TGTGCCAGCAGCTTAAGTCGCTACGAGCAGTACTTC. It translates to CASSLSRYEQYF.

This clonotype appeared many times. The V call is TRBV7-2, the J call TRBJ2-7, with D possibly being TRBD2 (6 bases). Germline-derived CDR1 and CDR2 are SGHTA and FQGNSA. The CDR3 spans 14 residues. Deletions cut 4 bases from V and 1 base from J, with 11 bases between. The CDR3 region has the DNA TGTGCCAGCAGCTCCCCTGGGGGGTCCTACGAGCAGTACTTC. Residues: CASSSPGGSYEQYF. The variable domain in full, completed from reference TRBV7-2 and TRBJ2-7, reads GAGVSQSPSNKVTEKGKDVELRCDPISGHTALYWYRQSLGQGLEFLIYFQGNSAPDKSGLPSDRFSAERTGGSVSTLTIQRTQQEDSAVYLCASSSPGGSYEQYFGPGTRLTVT.

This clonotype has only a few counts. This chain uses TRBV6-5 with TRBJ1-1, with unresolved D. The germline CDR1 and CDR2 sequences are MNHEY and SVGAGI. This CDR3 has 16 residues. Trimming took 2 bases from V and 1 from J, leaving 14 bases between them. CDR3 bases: TGTGCCAGCAGTTACAATGGGGTACGGTCGAACACTGAAGCTTTCTTT. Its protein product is CASSYNGVRSNTEAFF.

Written as DNA, the CDR3 is TGTGCCAGCAGCTTAGCGGGCGGGGGGGCCCTTGAGCAGTACTTC. This translates into CASSLAGGGALEQYF. The chain has TRBV7-2 and TRBJ2-5; TRBD2 aligns across 9 bases. The junction had 10 bases not matched to a gene; V was cut back by 0 bases and J by 11 bases. CDR1 and CDR2 (germline): SGHTA, FQGNSA. The CDR3 is made up of 15 amino acids. Supplemented by reference TRBV7-2 and TRBJ2-5, the full variable domain reads GAGVSQSPSNKVTEKGKDVELRCDPISGHTALYWYRQSLGQGLEFLIYFQGNSAPDKSGLPSDRFSAERTGGSVSTLTIQRTQQEDSAVYLCASSLAGGGALEQYFGPGTRLLVL.

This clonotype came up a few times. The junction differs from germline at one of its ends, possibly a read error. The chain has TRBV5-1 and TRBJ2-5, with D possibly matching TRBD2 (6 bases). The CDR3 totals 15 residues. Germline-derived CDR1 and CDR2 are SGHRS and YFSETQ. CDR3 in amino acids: CASSLAAGRQEAQYF. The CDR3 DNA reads TGCGCCAGCAGCTTGGCTGCGGGGCGGCAAGAGGCCCAGTACTTC.

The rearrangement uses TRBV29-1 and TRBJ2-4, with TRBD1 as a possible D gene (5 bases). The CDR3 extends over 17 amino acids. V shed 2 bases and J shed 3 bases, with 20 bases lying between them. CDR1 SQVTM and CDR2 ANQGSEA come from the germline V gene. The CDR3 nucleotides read TGCAGCGTTGAATCAGGGTCGGCCGGTTTTGGCAAAAACATTCAGTACTTC. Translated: CSVESGSAGFGKNIQYF.

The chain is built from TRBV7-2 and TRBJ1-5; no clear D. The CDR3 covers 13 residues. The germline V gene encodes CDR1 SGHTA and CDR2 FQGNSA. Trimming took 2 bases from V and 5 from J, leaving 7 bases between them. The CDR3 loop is CASSLNLDQPQHF. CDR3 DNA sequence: TGTGCCAGCAGCTTAAATCTTGATCAGCCCCAGCATTTT.

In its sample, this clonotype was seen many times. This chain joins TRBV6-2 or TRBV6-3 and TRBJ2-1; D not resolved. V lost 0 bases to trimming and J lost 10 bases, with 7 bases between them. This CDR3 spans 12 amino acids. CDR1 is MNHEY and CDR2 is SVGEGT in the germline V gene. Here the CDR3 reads CASSYSTGEQFF. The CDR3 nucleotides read TGTGCCAGCAGTTACTCGACCGGCGAGCAGTTCTTC.

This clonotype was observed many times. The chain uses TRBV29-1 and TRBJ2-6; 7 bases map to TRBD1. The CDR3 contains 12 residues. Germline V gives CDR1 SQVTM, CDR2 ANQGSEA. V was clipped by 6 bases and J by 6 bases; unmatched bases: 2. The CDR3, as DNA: TGCAGCGTAACAGGGGAGGCCAACGTCCTGACTTTC. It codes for CSVTGEANVLTF.

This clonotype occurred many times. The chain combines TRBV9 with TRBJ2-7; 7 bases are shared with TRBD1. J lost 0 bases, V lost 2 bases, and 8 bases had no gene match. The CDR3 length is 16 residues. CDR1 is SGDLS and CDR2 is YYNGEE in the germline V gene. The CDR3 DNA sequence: TGTGCCAGCAGCGTTGACCCGACAGGGTCCTCCTACGAGCAGTACTTC. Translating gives CASSVDPTGSSYEQYF.

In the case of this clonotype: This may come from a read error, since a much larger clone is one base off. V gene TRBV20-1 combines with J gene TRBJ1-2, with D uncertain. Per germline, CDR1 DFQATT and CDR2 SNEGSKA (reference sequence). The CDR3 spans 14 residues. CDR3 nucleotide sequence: TGCAGTGCTAGAGACCCTAGTATTAACTATGACTACACCTTC. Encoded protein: CSARDPSINYDYTF.

The CDR3 here is CAIRKGLAGESGYEQYF. CDR3 sequence (DNA): TGTGCCATCAGGAAGGGACTAGCGGGAGAATCAGGGTACGAGCAGTACTTC. The chain recombines TRBV10-3 with TRBJ2-5, with TRBD2 identical over 14 bases. With the DNA end fitting TRBJ2-7 better, the J assignment may be wrong. Per the germline V gene, CDR1 is ENHRY and CDR2 is SYGVKD. The CDR3 is made up of 17 amino acids.

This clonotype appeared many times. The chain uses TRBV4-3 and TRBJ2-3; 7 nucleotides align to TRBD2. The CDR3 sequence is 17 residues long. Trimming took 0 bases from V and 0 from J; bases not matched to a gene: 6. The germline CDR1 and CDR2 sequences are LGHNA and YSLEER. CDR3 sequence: CASSQEPSGASTDTQYF. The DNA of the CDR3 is TGCGCCAGCAGCCAAGAACCCAGCGGGGCGAGCACAGATACGCAGTATTTT.

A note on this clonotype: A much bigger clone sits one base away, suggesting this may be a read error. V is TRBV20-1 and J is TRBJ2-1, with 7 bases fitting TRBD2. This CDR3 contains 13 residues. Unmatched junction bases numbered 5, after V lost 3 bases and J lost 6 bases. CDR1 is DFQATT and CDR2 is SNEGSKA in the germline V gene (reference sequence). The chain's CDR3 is CSASGGNCNEQFF. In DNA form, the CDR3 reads TGCAGTGCTAGCGGGGGGAACTGCAATGAGCAGTTCTTC.

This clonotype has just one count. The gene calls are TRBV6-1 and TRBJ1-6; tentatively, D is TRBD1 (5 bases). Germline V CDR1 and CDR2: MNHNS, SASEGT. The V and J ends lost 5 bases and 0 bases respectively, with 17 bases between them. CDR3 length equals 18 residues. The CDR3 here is CASSTTGGLSSYNSPLHF. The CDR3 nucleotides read TGTGCCAGCAGTACCACCGGGGGTCTAAGCTCCTATAATTCACCCCTCCACTTT.